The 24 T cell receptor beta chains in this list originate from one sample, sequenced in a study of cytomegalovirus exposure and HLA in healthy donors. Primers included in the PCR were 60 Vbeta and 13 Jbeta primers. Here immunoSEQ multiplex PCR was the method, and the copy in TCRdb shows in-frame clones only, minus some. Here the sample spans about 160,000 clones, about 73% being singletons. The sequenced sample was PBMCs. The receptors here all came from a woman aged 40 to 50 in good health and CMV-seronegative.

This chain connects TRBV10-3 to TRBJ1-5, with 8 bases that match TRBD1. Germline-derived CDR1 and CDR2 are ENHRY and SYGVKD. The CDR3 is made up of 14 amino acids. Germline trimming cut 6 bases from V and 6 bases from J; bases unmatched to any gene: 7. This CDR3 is CAIREDRESQPQHF. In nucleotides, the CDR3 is TGTGCCATCAGGGAGGACAGGGAAAGTCAGCCCCAGCATTTT.

The CDR3 loop is CASQEQGNTEAFF. CDR3 sequence (DNA): TGCGCCAGCCAGGAACAGGGGAACACTGAAGCTTTCTTT. This rearrangement joins TRBV5-1 to TRBJ1-1; D possibly corresponds to TRBD1 (6 bases). The CDR3 runs 13 residues. Trimming removed 7 bases at V and 1 base at J, with 11 bases between. Germline lookup yields CDR1 SGHRS and CDR2 YFSETQ.

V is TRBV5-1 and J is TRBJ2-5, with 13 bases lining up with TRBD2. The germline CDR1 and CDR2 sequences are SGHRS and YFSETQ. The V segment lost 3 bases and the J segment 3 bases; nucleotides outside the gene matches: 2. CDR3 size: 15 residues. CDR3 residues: CASSYTSGGEETQYF. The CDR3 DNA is TGCGCCAGCAGCTATACTAGCGGGGGGGAAGAGACCCAGTACTTC.

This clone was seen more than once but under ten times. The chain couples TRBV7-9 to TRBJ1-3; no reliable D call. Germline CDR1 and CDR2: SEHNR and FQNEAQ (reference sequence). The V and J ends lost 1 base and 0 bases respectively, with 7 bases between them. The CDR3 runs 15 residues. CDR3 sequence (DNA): TGTGCCAGCAGCTTAGGACTCTCCTCTGGAAACACCATATATTTT. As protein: CASSLGLSSGNTIYF.

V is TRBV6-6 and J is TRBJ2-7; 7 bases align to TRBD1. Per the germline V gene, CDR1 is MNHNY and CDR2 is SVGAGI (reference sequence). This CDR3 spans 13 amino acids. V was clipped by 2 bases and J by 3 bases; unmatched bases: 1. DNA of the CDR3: TGTGCCAGCAGTTACGGACAGGTCTACGAGCAGTACTTC. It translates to CASSYGQVYEQYF.

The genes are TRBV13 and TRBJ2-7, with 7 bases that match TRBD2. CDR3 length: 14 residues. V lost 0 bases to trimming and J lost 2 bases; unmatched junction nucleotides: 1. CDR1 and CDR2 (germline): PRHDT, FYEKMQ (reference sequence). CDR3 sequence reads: CASSLGGGTYEQYF. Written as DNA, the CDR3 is TGTGCCAGCAGCTTAGGCGGGGGGACCTACGAGCAGTACTTC.

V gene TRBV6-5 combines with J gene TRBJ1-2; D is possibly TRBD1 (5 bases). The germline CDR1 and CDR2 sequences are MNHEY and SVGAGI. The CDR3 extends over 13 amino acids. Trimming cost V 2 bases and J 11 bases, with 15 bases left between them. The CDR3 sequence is CASSYEGGTGYTF. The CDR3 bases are TGTGCCAGCAGTTACGAGGGAGGGACCGGGTACACCTTC.

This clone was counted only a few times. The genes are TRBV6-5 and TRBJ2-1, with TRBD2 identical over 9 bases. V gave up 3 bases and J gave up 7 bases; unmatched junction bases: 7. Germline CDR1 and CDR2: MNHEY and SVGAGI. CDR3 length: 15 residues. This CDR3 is CASSYESGGSNEQFF. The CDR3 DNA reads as TGTGCCAGCAGTTATGAGAGCGGGGGGTCTAATGAGCAGTTCTTC.

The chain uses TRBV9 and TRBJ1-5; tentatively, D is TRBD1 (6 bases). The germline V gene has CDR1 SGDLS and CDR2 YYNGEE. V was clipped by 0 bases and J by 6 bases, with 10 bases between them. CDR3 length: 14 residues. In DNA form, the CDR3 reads TGTGCCAGCAGCGTAGGGACAGCCGTTCAGCCCCAGCATTTT. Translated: CASSVGTAVQPQHF.

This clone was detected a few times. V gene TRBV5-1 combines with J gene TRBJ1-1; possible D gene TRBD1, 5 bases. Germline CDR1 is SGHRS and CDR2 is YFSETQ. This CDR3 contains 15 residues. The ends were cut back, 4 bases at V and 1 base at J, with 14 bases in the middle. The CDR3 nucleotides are TGCGCCAGCAGCATGGGCGGGGGGGAGAACACTGAAGCTTTCTTT. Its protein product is CASSMGGGENTEAFF. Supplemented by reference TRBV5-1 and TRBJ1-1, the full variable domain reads KAGVTQTPRYLIKTRGQQVTLSCSPISGHRSVSWYQQTPGQGLQFLFEYFSETQRNKGNFPGRFSGRQFSNSRSEMNVSTLELGDSALYLCASSMGGGENTEAFFGQGTRLTVV.

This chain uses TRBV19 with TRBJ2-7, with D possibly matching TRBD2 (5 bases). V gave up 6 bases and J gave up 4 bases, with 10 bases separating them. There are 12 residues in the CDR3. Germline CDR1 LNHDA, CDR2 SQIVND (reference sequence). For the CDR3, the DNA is TGTGCCAGTAGGGATCGAGGGTACGAGCAGTACTTC. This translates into CASRDRGYEQYF.

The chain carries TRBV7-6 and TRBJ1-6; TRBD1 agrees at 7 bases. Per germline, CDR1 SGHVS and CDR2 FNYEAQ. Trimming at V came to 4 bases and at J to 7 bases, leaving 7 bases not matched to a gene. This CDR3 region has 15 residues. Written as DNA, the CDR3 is TGTGCCAGCAGCTACCTGGGGGACAGCAATTCACCCCTCCACTTT. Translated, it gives CASSYLGDSNSPLHF.

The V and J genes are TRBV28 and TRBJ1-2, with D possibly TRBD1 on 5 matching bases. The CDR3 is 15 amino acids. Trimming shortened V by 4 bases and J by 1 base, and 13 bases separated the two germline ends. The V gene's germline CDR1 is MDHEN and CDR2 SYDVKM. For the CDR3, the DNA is TGTGCCAGCAGTTCGGGGGGAGAGTTTAACTATGGCTACACCTTC. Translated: CASSSGGEFNYGYTF.

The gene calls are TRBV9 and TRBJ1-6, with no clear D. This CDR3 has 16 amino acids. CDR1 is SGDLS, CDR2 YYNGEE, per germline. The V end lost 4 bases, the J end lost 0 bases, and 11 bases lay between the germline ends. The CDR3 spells CASSLGYSSYNSPLHF. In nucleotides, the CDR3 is TGTGCCAGCAGCTTAGGGTATAGCTCCTATAATTCACCCCTCCACTTT.

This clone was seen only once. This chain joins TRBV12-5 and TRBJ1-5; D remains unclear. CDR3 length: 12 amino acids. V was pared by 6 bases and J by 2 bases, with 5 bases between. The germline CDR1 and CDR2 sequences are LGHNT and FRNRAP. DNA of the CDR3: TGTGCTAGTGGCCCCGGCAATCAGCCCCAGCATTTT. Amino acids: CASGPGNQPQHF.

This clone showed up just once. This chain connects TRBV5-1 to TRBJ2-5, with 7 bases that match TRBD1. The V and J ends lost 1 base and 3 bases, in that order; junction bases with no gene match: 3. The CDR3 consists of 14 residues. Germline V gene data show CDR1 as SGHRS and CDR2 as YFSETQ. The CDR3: CASSLYGTEETQYF. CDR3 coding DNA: TGCGCCAGCAGCTTGTACGGGACAGAAGAGACCCAGTACTTC.

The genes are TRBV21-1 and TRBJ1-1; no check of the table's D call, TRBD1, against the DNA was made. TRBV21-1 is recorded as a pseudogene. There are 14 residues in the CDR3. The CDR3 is CASRRGQGNTEAFF. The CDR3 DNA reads TGTGCCAGCAGAAGGGGACAGGGGAACACTGAAGCTTTCTTT.

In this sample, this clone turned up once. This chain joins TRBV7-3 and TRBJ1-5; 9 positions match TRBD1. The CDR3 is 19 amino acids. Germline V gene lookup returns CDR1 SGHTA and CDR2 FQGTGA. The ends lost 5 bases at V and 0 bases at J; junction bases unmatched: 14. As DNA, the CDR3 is TGTGCCAGCAGCATAAAACAGGGGGCTCCTCACTATAGCAATCAGCCCCAGCATTTT. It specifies CASSIKQGAPHYSNQPQHF.

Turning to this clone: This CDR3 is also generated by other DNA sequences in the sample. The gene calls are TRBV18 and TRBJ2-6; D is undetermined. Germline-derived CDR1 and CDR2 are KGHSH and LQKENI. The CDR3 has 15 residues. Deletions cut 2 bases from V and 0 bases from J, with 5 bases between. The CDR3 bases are TGTGCCAGCTCACCAGAACTCTCTGGGGCCAACGTCCTGACTTTC. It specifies CASSPELSGANVLTF.

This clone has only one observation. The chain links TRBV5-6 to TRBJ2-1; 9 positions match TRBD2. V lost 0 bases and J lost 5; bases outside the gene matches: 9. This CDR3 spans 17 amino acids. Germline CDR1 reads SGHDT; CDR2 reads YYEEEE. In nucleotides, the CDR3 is TGTGCCAGCAGCTTGGTGAGGAGGTCTAGCGGGAACAATGAGCAGTTCTTC. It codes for CASSLVRRSSGNNEQFF.

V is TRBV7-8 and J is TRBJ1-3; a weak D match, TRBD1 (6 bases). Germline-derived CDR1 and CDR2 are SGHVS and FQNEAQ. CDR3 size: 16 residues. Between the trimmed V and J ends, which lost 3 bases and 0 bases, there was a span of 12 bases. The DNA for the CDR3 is TGTGCCAGCAGCTTCTCCGGACAGTCCTCTGGAAACACCATATATTTT. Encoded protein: CASSFSGQSSGNTIYF.

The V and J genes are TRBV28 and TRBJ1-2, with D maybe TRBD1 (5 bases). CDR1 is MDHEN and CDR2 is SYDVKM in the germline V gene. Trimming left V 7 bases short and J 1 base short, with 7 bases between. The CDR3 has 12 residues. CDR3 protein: CASTDSNYGYTF. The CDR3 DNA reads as TGTGCCAGCACCGACAGTAACTATGGCTACACCTTC.

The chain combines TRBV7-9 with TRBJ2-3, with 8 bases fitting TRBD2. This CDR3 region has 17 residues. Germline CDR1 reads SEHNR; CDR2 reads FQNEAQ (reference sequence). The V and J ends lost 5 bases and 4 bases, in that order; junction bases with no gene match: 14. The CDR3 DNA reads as TGTGCCAGCAGCCTGGCCGGGACTAGAGATTCGGCAGATACGCAGTATTTT. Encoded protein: CASSLAGTRDSADTQYF.

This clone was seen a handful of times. The CDR3 loop is CASSPHRLVVPYNEQFF. The CDR3, as DNA: TGTGCCAGCAGCCCGCACCGCCTAGTGGTCCCCTACAATGAGCAGTTCTTC. J is TRBJ2-1 and V is TRBV5-6, with D unresolved. This CDR3 spans 17 amino acids. CDR1 and CDR2 (germline): SGHDT, YYEEEE. The V and J ends lost 4 bases and 2 bases respectively, with 19 bases between them.